This TCR beta chain was recovered during a study of T cells after yellow fever vaccination. Findings and limits, study-wide: Reappearance after the booster was observed for most primary-vaccination clones (more than 95% CD4, about 91% CD8).

MiXCR was run by TCRdb on the 5' RACE reads, yielding one entry per CDR3 protein. There are hundreds of thousands of distinct CDR3 sequences in the sample; 10% to 15% occur only once, and 15% lies in the top ten. With V trimmed by 3 bases and J by 4 bases, 7 bases remained unmatched. The CDR3 consists of 16 residues. Germline V gives CDR1 SGDLS, CDR2 YYNGEE. Notes on this clonotype: Its specificity is unknown.

The source of this sequence is a man under 40 who received the YFV17D yellow fever vaccine. The input for sequencing was PBMCs, taken on the day of the yellow fever booster vaccination. This chain connects TRBV9 to TRBJ2-1; 10 bases are a match to TRBD2. For the CDR3, the DNA is TGTGCCAGCAGCGGACAAGGACTAGCGGCTTACAATGAGCAGTTCTTC. As protein: CASSGQGLAAYNEQFF.